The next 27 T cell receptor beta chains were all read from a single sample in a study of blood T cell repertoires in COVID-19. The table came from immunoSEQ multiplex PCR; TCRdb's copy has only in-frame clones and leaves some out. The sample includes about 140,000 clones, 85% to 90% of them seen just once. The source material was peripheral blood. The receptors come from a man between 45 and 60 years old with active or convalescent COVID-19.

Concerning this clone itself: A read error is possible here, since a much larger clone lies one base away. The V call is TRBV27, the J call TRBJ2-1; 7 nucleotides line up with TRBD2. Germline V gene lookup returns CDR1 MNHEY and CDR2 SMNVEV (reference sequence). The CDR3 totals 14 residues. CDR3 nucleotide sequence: TGTGCCAACAGTTTACACCGGACTAGCAATGAGCAGTTCTTC. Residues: CANSLHRTSNEQFF.

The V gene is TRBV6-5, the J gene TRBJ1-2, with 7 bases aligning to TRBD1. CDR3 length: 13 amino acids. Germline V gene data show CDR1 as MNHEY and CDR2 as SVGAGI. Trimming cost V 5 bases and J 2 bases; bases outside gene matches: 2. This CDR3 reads CASSPGQNYGYTF. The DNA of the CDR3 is TGTGCCAGCAGTCCGGGACAGAACTATGGCTACACCTTC.

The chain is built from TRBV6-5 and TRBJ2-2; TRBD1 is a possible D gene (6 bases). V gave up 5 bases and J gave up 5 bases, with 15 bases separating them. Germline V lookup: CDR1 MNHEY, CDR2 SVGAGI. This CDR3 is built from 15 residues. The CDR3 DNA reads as TGTGCCAGCAGTACCCCGGGACACCTAACCGGGGAGCTGTTTTTT. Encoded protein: CASSTPGHLTGELFF.

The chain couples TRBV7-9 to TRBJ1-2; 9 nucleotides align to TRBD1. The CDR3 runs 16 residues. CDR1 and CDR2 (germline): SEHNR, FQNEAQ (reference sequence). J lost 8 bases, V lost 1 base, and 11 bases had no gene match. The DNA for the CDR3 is TGTGCCAGCAGCTTAGTCGACCGGGACAGGGAAACAGGCTACACCTTC. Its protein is CASSLVDRDRETGYTF.

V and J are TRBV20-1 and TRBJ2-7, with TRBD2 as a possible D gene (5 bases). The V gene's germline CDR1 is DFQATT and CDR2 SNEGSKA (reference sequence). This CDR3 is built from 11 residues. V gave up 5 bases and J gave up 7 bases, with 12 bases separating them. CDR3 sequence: CSAVRSGEQYF. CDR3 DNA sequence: TGCAGTGCTGTCCGCTCGGGGGAGCAGTACTTC.

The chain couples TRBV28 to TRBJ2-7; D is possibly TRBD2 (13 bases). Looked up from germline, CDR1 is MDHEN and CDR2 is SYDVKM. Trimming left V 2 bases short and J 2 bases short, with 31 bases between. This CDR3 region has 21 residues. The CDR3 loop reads CASSLGGTGGETSGRAYEQYF. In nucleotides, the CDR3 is TGTGCCAGCAGTTTAGGGGGGACAGGGGGCGAAACTAGCGGGAGGGCCTACGAGCAGTACTTC.

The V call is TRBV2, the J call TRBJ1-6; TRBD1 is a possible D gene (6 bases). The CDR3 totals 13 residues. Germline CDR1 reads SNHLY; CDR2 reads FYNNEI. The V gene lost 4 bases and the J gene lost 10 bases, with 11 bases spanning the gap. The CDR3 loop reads CASSAGEDSPLHF. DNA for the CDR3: TGTGCCAGCAGTGCAGGGGAAGACTCACCCCTCCACTTT. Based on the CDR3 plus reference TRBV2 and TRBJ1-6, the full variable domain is EPEVTQTPSHQVTQMGQEVILRCVPISNHLYFYWYRQILGQKVEFLVSFYNNEISEKSEIFDDQFSVERPDGSNFTLKIRSTKLEDSAMYFCASSAGEDSPLHFGNGTRLTVT.

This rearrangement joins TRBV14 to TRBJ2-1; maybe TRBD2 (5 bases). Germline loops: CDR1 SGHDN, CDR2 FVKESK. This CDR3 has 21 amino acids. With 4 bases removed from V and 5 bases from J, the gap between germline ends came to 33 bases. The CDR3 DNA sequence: TGTGCCAGCAGCCTCAGAGGGCTCGGTGATCCACACTCTTCCCCCAACAATGAGCAGTTCTTC. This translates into CASSLRGLGDPHSSPNNEQFF.

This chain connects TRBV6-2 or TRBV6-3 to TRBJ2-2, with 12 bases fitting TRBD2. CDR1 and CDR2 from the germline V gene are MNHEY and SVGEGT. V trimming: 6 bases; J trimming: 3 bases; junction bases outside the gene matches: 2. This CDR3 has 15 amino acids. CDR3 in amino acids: CASSSSGRDTGELFF. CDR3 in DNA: TGTGCCAGCAGCTCTAGCGGGAGGGACACCGGGGAGCTGTTTTTT.

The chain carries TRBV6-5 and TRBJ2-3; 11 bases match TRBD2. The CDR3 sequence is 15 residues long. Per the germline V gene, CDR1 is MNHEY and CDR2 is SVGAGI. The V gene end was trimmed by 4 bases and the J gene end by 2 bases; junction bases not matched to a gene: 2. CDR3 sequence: CASSSSGRYTDTQYF. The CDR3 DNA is TGTGCCAGCAGTTCTAGCGGGAGGTACACAGATACGCAGTATTTT.

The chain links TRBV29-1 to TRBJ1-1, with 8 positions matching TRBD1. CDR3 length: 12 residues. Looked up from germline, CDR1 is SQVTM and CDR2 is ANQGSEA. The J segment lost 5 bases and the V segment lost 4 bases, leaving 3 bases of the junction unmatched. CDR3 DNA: TGCAGCGTTGCCAGGGGGCTTACTGAAGCTTTCTTT. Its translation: CSVARGLTEAFF.

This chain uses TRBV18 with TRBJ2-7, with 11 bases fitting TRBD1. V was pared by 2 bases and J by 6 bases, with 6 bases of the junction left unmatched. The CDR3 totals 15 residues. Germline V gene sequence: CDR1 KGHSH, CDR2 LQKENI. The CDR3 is CASSPLDRGLGEQYF. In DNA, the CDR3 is TGTGCCAGCTCACCATTGGACAGGGGGCTCGGCGAGCAGTACTTC.

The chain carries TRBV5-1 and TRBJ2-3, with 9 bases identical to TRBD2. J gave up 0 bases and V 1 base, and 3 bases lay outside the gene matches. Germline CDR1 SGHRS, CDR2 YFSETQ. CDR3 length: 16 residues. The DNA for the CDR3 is TGCGCCAGCAGCTTGCCTAGCGGGGCTAGCACAGATACGCAGTATTTT. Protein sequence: CASSLPSGASTDTQYF.

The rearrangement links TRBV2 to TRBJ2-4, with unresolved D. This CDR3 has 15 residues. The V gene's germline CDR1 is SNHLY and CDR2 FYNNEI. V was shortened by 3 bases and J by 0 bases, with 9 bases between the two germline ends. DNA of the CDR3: TGTGCCAGCAGTGACTTCTTCCGAGCCAAAAACATTCAGTACTTC. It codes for CASSDFFRAKNIQYF. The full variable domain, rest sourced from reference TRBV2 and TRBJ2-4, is EPEVTQTPSHQVTQMGQEVILRCVPISNHLYFYWYRQILGQKVEFLVSFYNNEISEKSEIFDDQFSVERPDGSNFTLKIRSTKLEDSAMYFCASSDFFRAKNIQYFGAGTRLSVL.

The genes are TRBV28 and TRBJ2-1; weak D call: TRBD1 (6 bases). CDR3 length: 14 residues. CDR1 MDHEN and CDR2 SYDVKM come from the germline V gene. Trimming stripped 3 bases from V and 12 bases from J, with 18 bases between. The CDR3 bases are TGTGCCAGCAGTTTTCAGGCAGGGGTCAACGGGCAGTTCTTC. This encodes CASSFQAGVNGQFF. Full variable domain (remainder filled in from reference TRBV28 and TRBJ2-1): DVKVTQSSRYLVKRTGEKVFLECVQDMDHENMFWYRQDPGLGLRLIYFSYDVKMKEKGDIPEGYSVSREKKERFSLILESASTNQTSMYLCASSFQAGVNGQFFGPGTRLTVL.

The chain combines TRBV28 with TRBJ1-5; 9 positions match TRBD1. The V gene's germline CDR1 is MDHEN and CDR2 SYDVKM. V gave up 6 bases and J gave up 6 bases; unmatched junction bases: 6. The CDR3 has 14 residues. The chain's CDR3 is CASSAGTGSQPQHF. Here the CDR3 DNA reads TGTGCCAGCAGCGCCGGGACAGGGTCTCAGCCCCAGCATTTT. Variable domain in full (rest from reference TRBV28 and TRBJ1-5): DVKVTQSSRYLVKRTGEKVFLECVQDMDHENMFWYRQDPGLGLRLIYFSYDVKMKEKGDIPEGYSVSREKKERFSLILESASTNQTSMYLCASSAGTGSQPQHFGDGTRLSIL.

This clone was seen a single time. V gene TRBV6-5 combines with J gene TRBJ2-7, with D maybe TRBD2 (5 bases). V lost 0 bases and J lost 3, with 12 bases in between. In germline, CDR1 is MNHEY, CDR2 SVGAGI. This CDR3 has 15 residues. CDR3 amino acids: CASSYSSLGSYEQYF. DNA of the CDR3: TGTGCCAGCAGTTACTCTAGCTTAGGGAGCTACGAGCAGTACTTC.

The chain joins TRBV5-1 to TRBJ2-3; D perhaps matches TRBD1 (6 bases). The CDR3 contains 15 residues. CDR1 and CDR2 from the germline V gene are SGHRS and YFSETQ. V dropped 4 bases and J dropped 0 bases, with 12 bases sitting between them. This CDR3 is CASSQDRPSTDTQYF. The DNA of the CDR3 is TGCGCCAGCAGCCAAGACAGGCCCAGCACAGATACGCAGTATTTT.

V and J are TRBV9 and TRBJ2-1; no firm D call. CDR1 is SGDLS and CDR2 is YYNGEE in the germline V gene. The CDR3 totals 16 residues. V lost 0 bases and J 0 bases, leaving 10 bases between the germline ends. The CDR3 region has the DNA TGTGCCAGCAGCGTAGGAGGTCTTCTCTCCTACAATGAGCAGTTCTTC. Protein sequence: CASSVGGLLSYNEQFF.

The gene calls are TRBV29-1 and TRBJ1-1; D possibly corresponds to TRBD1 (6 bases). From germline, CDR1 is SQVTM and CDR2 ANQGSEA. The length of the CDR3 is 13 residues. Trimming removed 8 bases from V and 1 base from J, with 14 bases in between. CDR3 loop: CSFFGQTNTEAFF. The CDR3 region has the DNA TGCAGCTTCTTCGGACAGACGAACACTGAAGCTTTCTTT.

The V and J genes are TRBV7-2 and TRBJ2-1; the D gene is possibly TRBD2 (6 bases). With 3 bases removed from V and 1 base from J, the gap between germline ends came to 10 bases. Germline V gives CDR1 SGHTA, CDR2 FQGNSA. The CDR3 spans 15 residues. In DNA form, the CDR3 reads TGTGCCAGCAGCTTGGGCGGGGTTTCCTACAATGAGCAGTTCTTC. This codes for CASSLGGVSYNEQFF.

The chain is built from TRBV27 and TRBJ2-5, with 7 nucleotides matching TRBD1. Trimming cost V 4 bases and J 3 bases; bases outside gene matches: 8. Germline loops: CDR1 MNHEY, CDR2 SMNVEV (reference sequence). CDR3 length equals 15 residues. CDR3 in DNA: TGTGCCAGCAGTTCGATTAGACAGGGAGAAGAGACCCAGTACTTC. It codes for CASSSIRQGEETQYF.

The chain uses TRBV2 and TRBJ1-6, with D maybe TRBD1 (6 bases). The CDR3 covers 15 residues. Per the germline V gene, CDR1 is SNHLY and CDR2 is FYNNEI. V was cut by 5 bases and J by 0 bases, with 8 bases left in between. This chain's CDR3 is CASSTGSSYNSPLHF. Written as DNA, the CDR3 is TGTGCCAGCAGTACAGGGAGCTCCTATAATTCACCCCTCCACTTT. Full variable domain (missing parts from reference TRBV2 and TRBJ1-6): EPEVTQTPSHQVTQMGQEVILRCVPISNHLYFYWYRQILGQKVEFLVSFYNNEISEKSEIFDDQFSVERPDGSNFTLKIRSTKLEDSAMYFCASSTGSSYNSPLHFGNGTRLTVT.

The CDR3 spells CASSPHGAGGLKETQYF. The CDR3 nucleotides are TGTGCCAGCAGCCCCCACGGAGCGGGAGGGCTGAAAGAGACCCAGTACTTC. The chain recombines TRBV5-4 with TRBJ2-5, with TRBD2 matching over 10 bases. V was clipped by 4 bases and J by 3 bases; unmatched bases: 12. Germline CDR1 SGHNT, CDR2 YYREEE (reference sequence). The CDR3 length is 17 residues.

The CDR3: CASSPLSGLTLNEQFF. CDR3 coding DNA: TGTGCCAGCAGTCCCTTATCTGGACTGACGCTTAATGAGCAGTTCTTC. The chain is built from TRBV6-6 and TRBJ2-1; D might be TRBD2 (5 bases). The germline CDR1 and CDR2 sequences are MNHNY and SVGAGI (reference sequence). This CDR3 region has 16 residues. V was cut by 5 bases and J by 7 bases, with 21 bases left in between.

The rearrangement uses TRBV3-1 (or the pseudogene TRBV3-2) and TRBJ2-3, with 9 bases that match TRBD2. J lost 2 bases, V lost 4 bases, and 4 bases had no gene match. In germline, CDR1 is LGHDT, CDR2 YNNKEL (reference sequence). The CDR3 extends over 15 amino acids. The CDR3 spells CASSPTSGHTDTQYF. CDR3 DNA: TGTGCCAGCAGCCCGACTAGCGGTCACACAGATACGCAGTATTTT.

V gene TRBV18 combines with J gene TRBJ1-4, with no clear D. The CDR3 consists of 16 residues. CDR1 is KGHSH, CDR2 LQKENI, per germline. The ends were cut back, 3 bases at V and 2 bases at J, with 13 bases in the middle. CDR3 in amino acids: CASSPVHGVTNEKLFF. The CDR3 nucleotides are TGTGCCAGCTCACCGGTTCACGGGGTGACTAATGAAAAACTGTTTTTT. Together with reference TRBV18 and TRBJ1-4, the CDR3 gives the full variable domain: NAGVMQNPRHLVRRRGQEARLRCSPMKGHSHVYWYRQLPEEGLKFMVYLQKENIIDESGMPKERFSAEFPKEGPSILRIQQVVRGDSAAYFCASSPVHGVTNEKLFFGSGTQLSVL.